Sequencing of this T cell receptor beta chain was carried out in a study of CD8+ T cells in alopecia areata (dated by TCRdb to the late 2010s). With regard to the full study: The treated patients took part in an open-label pilot trial in which moderate-to-severe alopecia areata was treated with oral tofacitinib at 5 to 10 mg twice daily. Clonality in the scalp was compared among normal scalp (n=4), patchy alopecia areata scalp (n=8), and alopecia totalis/universalis scalp (n=8). Scalp tissue and sorted CD4+ and CD8+ peripheral blood T cells from patchy and totalis/universalis alopecia areata patients and from healthy controls were covered by human TCRbeta sequencing. TCRbeta CDR3 regions were amplified by immunoSEQ multiplex PCR with 35 Vbeta forward and 13 Jbeta reverse primers. High-throughput TCRbeta sequencing was used to examine T cell clonal expansion in alopecia areata in both the C3H/HeJ mouse model and human patients. The RNA source kit depended on sample type: the PAXgene miRNA kit for fixed scalp, the miRNeasy kit for PBMCs, and the RNeasy kit for mouse skin. Biopsies were taken from tofacitinib-treated patients at baseline and again at 4 and 24 weeks into treatment, and several of those patients also had a later scalp biopsy. Patients stayed on tofacitinib for 6 to 18 months and then had 6 months of follow-up off drug so that delayed response and recurrence could be assessed. The SALT score, which quantifies the percentage of affected scalp surface area, was used to measure disease severity in treated patients.

As for this clone: It lacks a known antigen. No base quality information exists; no much larger clone differs at one position.

The study at large found these results: Unlike mouse skin, where gammadelta T cells dominate, normal human skin contains resident alphabeta T cells that get sequenced too, which complicates analysis of the scalp TCR repertoire. TCR sequences shared between patients were less clear than in mice, possibly partly because of HLA diversity in the patient population. Because the treated cohort was small and had only one nonresponder, larger studies are needed to examine links between baseline CD8+ expansion and response. Scalp clonality and the number of expanded CD8+ clones among the top 100 scalp clones were significantly decreased by tofacitinib. Compared with normal scalp, lesional scalp, particularly in alopecia totalis/universalis, had higher clonality and more expanded CD8+ clones, which suggests antigenic drive. Many expanded lesional clones persisted in scalp and blood during tofacitinib treatment, which may partly explain relapse after stopping treatment.

Sample time point, as interpreted from the label and publication: more than three weeks on oral tofacitinib. This specimen's treatment or condition label, per the study, means: oral pan-JAK inhibitor, 5-10 mg twice daily. Lesional scalp punch biopsies and peripheral blood were obtained from alopecia areata patients. After PBMCs were isolated by density centrifugation and stained for CD3, CD4 and CD8, a FACSAria was used to sort CD4+ and CD8+ T cells. Libraries were made using the immunoSEQ multiplex PCR assay. RNA was extracted from all samples and reverse transcribed into cDNA as template for TCR sequencing. SuperScript III was used for first-strand cDNA synthesis, primed with a 2:1 mix of oligo-dT and random hexamers. A synthetic immune receptor repertoire was used to gauge amplification bias, and whatever bias remained was removed computationally. Per the original workflow: After raw reads were preprocessed to remove errors, the CDR3 was defined following IMGT conventions as running from the conserved cysteine to phenylalanine. Clonality was calculated as 1 minus Shannon entropy normalized by log2 of the number of productive unique TCRs. Whether scalp clones were CD4 or CD8 was inferred by matching scalp TCRbeta sequences against CD4 and CD8 repertoires sorted from blood. In TCRdb, the immuneACCESS table is reduced to in-frame sequences with V and J assigned. These tables do not hold every clone; where another copy was compared, an unresolved V gene accounts for under half, and the others remain unexplained. V, J and clone size are those of that table, while D and trimming were read from the DNA. The sample table lists about 140,000 clones, 82% of them with a count of one. The ten largest clones capture more than 20% of the sample.

The CDR1 and CDR2 encoded by the germline V gene (reference sequence) are SGHNT and YYREEE. Germline trimming amounts to 4 bases on V and 3 bases on J, with 6 as the count of junction bases outside the gene matches. The CDR3 spans 15 residues, from the cysteine through the phenylalanine. The sequence is cut down to CDR3 DNA, 45 bases in frame from base 1. The sequence links TRBV5-4 to TRBJ2-2, with 7 middle bases fitting TRBD1. This clonotype was obtained from a human donor with alopecia areata. Here the sequenced sample was CD8+ T cells sorted from blood, taken at week 4, from a patient treated with tofacitinib. This receptor carries the CDR3 CASSRLDRDTGELFF. The nucleotides are TGTGCCAGCAGCCGACTCGACAGGGACACCGGGGAGCTGTTTTTT.